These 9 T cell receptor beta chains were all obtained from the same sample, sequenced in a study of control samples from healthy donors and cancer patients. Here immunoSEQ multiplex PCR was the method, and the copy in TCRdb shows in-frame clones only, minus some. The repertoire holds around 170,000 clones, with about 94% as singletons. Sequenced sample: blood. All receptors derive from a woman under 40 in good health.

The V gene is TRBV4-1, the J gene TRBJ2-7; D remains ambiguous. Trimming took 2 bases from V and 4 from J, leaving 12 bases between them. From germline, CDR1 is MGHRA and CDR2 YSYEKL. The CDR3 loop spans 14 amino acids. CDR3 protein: CASSQRVTEYEQYF. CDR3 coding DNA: TGCGCCAGCAGCCAACGGGTTACAGAGTACGAGCAGTACTTC.

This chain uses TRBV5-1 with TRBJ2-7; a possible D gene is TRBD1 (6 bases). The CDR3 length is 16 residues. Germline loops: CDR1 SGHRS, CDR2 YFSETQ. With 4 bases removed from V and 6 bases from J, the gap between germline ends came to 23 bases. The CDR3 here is CASSNYWTELRIEQYF. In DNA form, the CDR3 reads TGCGCCAGCAGCAACTATTGGACAGAGCTAAGAATCGAGCAGTACTTC. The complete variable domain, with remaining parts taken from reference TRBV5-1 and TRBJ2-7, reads KAGVTQTPRYLIKTRGQQVTLSCSPISGHRSVSWYQQTPGQGLQFLFEYFSETQRNKGNFPGRFSGRQFSNSRSEMNVSTLELGDSALYLCASSNYWTELRIEQYFGPGTRLTVT.

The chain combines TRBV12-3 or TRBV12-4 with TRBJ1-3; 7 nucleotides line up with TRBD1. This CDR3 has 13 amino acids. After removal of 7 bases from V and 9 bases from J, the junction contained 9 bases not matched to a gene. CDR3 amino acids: CASTPTGIVTIYF. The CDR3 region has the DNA TGTGCCAGCACCCCGACAGGGATTGTCACCATATATTTT.

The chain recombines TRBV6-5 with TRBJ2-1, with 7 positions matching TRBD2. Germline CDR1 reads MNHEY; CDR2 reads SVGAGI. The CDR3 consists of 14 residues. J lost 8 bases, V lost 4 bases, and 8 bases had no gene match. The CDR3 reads CASSFRGSSDEQFF. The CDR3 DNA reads TGTGCCAGCAGTTTCCGCGGGAGTAGCGATGAGCAGTTCTTC.

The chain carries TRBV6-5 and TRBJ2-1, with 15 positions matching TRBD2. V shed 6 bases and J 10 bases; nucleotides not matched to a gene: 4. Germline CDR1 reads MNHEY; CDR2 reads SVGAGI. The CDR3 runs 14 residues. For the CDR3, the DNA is TGTGCCAGCAGGGGACTAGCGGGAGGTTTGGAGCAGTTCTTC. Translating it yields CASRGLAGGLEQFF.

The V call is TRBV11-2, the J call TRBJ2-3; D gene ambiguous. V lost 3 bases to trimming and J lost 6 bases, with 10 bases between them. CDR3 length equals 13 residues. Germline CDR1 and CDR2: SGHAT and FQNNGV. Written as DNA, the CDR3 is TGTGCCAGCAGCTTGGAAGTGTTTGATACGCAGTATTTT. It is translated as CASSLEVFDTQYF.

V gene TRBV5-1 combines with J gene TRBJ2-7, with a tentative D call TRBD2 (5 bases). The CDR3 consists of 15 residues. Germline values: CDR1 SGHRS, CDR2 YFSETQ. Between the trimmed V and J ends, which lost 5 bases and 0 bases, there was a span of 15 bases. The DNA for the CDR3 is TGCGCCAGCAGTTCGGGGTCGACGATCTCCTACGAGCAGTACTTC. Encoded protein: CASSSGSTISYEQYF.

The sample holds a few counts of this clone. The CDR3: CASSLTGANTEAFF. The CDR3 DNA reads TGCGCCAGCAGCCTGACAGGGGCGAACACTGAAGCTTTCTTT. The V and J genes are TRBV5-1 and TRBJ1-1; TRBD1 agrees at 8 bases. With 4 bases clipped from V and 1 base from J, the junction kept 3 bases outside the gene matches. CDR3 length: 14 residues. Germline CDR1 is SGHRS and CDR2 is YFSETQ.

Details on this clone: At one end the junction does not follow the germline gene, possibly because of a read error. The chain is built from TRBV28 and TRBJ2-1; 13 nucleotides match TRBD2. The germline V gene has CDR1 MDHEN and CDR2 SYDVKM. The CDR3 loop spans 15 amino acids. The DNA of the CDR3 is TGTGCCAGCAGTTCGGGGACTAGCGGGGTGCCGGGAGCGATCTTC. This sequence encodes CASSSGTSGVPGAIF.